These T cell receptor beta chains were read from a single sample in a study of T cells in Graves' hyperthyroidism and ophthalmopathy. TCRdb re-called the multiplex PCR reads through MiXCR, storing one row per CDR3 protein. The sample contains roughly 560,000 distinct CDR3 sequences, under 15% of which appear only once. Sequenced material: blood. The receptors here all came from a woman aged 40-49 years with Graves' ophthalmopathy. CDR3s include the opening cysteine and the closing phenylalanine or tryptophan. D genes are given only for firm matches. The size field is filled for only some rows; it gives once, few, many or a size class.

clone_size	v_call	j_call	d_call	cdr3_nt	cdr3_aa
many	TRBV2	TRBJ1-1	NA	TGTGCCAGCCGAGAGGTGGGCGGGAACACTGAAGCTTTCTTT	CASREVGGNTEAFF
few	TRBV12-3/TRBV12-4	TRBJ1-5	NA	TGTGCCAGCAGTAACAGGACAGTGAATCAGCCCCAGCATTTT	CASSNRTVNQPQHF
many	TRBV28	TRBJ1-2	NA	TGTGCCAGCAGTTTATCAGGGGCCCAATACACCTTC	CASSLSGAQYTF
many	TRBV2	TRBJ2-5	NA	TGTGCCAGCAGTGTTCGGGGGTTGGTGGAGACCCAGTACTTC	CASSVRGLVETQYF
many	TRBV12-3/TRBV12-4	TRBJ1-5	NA	TGTGCCAGCAGCCCCAACAGGAATCAGCCCCAGCATTTT	CASSPNRNQPQHF
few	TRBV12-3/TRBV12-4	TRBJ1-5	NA	TGTGCCAGCAGGGCCCAGGGGCATAGCAATCAGCCCCAGCATTTT	CASRAQGHSNQPQHF
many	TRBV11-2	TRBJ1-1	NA	TGTGCCAGCAGCTGGACCGAGACAGTCATGAACACTGAAGCTTTCTTT	CASSWTETVMNTEAFF
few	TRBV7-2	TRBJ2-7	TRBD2	TGTGCCAGCAGCCTAGGCTTGGCGGGAGGAAGCCACGAGCAGTACTTC	CASSLGLAGGSHEQYF
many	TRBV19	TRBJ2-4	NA	TGTGCCAGTACCGCGACCGACCCGGACATTCAGTACTTC	CASTATDPDIQYF
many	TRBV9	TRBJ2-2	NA	TGTGCCAGCAGCGCGGCCACCGGGGAGCTGTTTTTT	CASSAATGELFF
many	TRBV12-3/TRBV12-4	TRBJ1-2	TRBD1	TGTGCCAGCAGTTCCGCTGGACAGGGGAGTTATGGCTACACCTTC	CASSSAGQGSYGYTF
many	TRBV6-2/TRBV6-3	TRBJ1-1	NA	TGTGCCAGCAGTTACCGGTGGGGTACTGAAGCTTTCTTT	CASSYRWGTEAFF
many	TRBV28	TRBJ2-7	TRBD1	TGTGCCAGCAGACCCTGGCAGGGGGCCTACGAGCAGTACTTC	CASRPWQGAYEQYF
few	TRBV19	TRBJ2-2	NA	TGTGCCAGTACCGCCGGACGCCGACTGAACACCGGGGAGCTGTTTTTT	CASTAGRRLNTGELFF
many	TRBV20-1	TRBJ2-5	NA	TGCAGTGCCGAGATCCAAGAGACCCAGTACTTC	CSAEIQETQYF
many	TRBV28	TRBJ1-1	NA	TGTGCCAGCGGCCCTCCCCGAGGGGTTTGGACTGAAGCTTTCTTT	CASGPPRGVWTEAFF
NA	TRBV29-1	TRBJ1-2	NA	TGCAGCGTTGAAGTGACAGGTTTGAGCGGGGTTAACTATGGCTACACCTTC	CSVEVTGLSGVNYGYTF
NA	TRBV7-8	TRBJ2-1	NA	TGTGCCAGCAGCTTCGGGGGAGGCGGCTCCTACAATGAGCAGTTCTTC	CASSFGGGGSYNEQFF
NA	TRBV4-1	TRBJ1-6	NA	TGCGCCAGCAGCCAAGTGAAGGAGTCGAATTCACCCCTCCACTTT	CASSQVKESNSPLHF
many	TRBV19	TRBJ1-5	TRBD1	TGTGCCAGTAGTGGGACAGGGGGCGCAGATCAGCCCCAGCATTTT	CASSGTGGADQPQHF
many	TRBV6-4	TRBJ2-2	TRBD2	TGTGCCAGCAGCCCGGGACTAGCGGGAGTAACCGCGAACACCGGGGAGCTGTTTTTT	CASSPGLAGVTANTGELFF
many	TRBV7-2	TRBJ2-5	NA	TGTGCCAGCAGCCCCCCTACCGAAGAGACCCAGTACTTC	CASSPPTEETQYF
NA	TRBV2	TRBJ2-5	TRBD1	TGTGCCAGCACAAAACGGACAGGCCTGGTGCAAGAGACCCAGTACTTC	CASTKRTGLVQETQYF
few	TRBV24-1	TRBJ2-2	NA	TGTGCCACCAGTGATGCGACACCATTGAACACCGGGGAGCTGTTTTTT	CATSDATPLNTGELFF
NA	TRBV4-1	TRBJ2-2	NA	TGCGCCAGCAGCCAAGTTATTCGCCTTAACACCGGGGAGCTGTTTTTT	CASSQVIRLNTGELFF
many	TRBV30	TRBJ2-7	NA	TGTGCCTTAGGACTTTCCTACGAGCAGTACTTC	CALGLSYEQYF
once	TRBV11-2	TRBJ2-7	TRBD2	TGTGCCAGCAGCCCAGCCGGGACTATCTTCTACGAGCAGTACTTC	CASSPAGTIFYEQYF
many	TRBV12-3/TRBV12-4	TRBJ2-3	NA	TGTGCCATACAGGGATTCGCTAGCGGAGGCACAGATACGCAGTATTTT	CAIQGFASGGTDTQYF
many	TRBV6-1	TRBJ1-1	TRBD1	TGTGCCAGCAATCTAAACAGGGGAGCTTTCTTT	CASNLNRGAFF
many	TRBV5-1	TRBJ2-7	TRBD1	TGCGCCAGCAGCTTAAGACAGGGGGAGGGCTACGAGCAGTACTTC	CASSLRQGEGYEQYF